This passage covers 20 T cell receptor beta chains from one sample sequenced in a study of monozygotic twins with inflammatory bowel disease. After re-calling the 5' RACE reads, TCRdb lists one entry per CDR3 protein, DNA absent. This table lists some 300,000 distinct CDR3 sequences. Sequencing used blood. The receptors shown here come from a human donor with ulcerative colitis or Crohn's disease, or a healthy co-twin of an affected twin (not recorded which).

The V gene is TRBV20-1, the J gene TRBJ1-2. CDR3 length: 14 amino acids. Germline CDR1 and CDR2: DFQATT and SNEGSKA (reference sequence). The CDR3 here is CSARDVQGYYGYTF.

V gene TRBV6-5 combines with J gene TRBJ2-7; no DNA is available, so the TRBD1 call from TCRdb remains unchecked. The germline gives CDR1 MNHEY, CDR2 SVGAGI. The CDR3 runs 15 residues. The CDR3 spells CASSYLGTGRYEQYF.

The J gene is TRBJ1-4, the V gene TRBV12-3 or TRBV12-4; TCRdb indicates TRBD1, and absent DNA this call remains unverified. CDR3 length: 13 amino acids. CDR3 region: CASRSGQNEKLFF.

This chain uses TRBV20-1 with TRBJ2-7; without DNA, the TCRdb call of TRBD1 cannot be checked. This CDR3 contains 16 residues. CDR1 and CDR2 from the germline V gene are DFQATT and SNEGSKA (reference sequence). The CDR3 sequence: CSAGRGGRGFDYEQYF.

The chain carries TRBV6-2 or TRBV6-3 and TRBJ2-1. This CDR3 is built from 14 residues. The germline V gene encodes CDR1 MNHEY and CDR2 SVGEGT. The CDR3 loop reads CASSLDRSYNEQFF.

The J gene is TRBJ2-7, the V gene TRBV4-3; TCRdb indicates TRBD2, and absent DNA this call remains unverified. This CDR3 comprises 15 residues. Germline V CDR1 and CDR2: LGHNA, YSLEER. CDR3 region: CASSQQAILSHEQYF.

V gene TRBV11-1 combines with J gene TRBJ2-1. The germline CDR1 and CDR2 sequences are SGHAT and FQDESV (reference sequence). The CDR3 is 13 residues long. The chain's CDR3 is CASSWRDLGEQFF.

The chain has TRBV9 and TRBJ2-3; TCRdb lists TRBD2, though no DNA is available to test this call. CDR1 SGDLS and CDR2 YYNGEE come from the germline V gene. The CDR3 runs 17 residues. CDR3 region: CASSPGTSGGAADTQYF.

The chain recombines TRBV9 with TRBJ1-4; TCRdb returns TRBD1, unconfirmable since there is no DNA. This CDR3 comprises 16 residues. Looked up from germline, CDR1 is SGDLS and CDR2 is YYNGEE. The CDR3 reads CASSTRPGQSNEKLFF.

The chain employs TRBV24-1 and TRBJ1-2; no DNA is available, so the TRBD1 call from TCRdb remains unchecked. Germline V gene sequence: CDR1 KGHDR, CDR2 SFDVKD. The CDR3 is 14 amino acids. The CDR3 loop is CATSDPDRIYGYTF.

The genes are TRBV19 and TRBJ2-3. Germline CDR1 LNHDA, CDR2 SQIVND (reference sequence). The CDR3 is made up of 14 amino acids. CDR3 protein: CASSRYTGTDTQYF.

The chain carries TRBV18 and TRBJ1-1; TCRdb's D call, TRBD1, is unchecked because there is no DNA. Germline V gives CDR1 KGHSH, CDR2 LQKENI. The CDR3 has 12 residues. The CDR3 loop is CASSSTGAEAFF. The full variable domain, rest sourced from reference TRBV18 and TRBJ1-1, is NAGVMQNPRHLVRRRGQEARLRCSPMKGHSHVYWYRQLPEEGLKFMVYLQKENIIDESGMPKERFSAEFPKEGPSILRIQQVVRGDSAAYFCASSSTGAEAFFGQGTRLTVV.

The chain couples TRBV24-1 to TRBJ2-7; as DNA is missing, the TRBD1 call by TCRdb cannot be tested. The germline CDR1 and CDR2 sequences are KGHDR and SFDVKD. The CDR3 loop spans 13 amino acids. This chain's CDR3 is CATSDSGVYEQYF.

This rearrangement joins TRBV4-3 to TRBJ2-7; the D call of TRBD2 rests on TCRdb alone, since no DNA is present to check it. This CDR3 region has 16 residues. Germline V gene lookup returns CDR1 LGHNA and CDR2 YSLEER. CDR3 in amino acids: CASSQDFLGGNYEQYF.

The chain combines TRBV12-3 or TRBV12-4 with TRBJ1-1. The CDR3 extends over 14 amino acids. CDR3 residues: CASSFLSLNTEAFF.

The V gene is TRBV29-1, the J gene TRBJ2-5; TCRdb designates TRBD1, a call that cannot be tested without DNA. There are 14 residues in the CDR3. Germline assignment: CDR1 SQVTM and CDR2 ANQGSEA. CDR3 loop: CSVVTGGPQETQYF.

The V gene is TRBV12-2, the J gene TRBJ1-1. TRBV12-2 is annotated as a pseudogene. This CDR3 has 14 residues. CDR3 sequence reads: CASRTNRKRDEAFF.

The chain is built from TRBV7-9 and TRBJ1-6; the TCRdb call, TRBD1, lacks DNA for checking. CDR3 length: 16 amino acids. Germline V gene data show CDR1 as SEHNR and CDR2 as FQNEAQ (reference sequence). The CDR3 loop reads CASSSRDRGFDSPLHF.

J is TRBJ2-3 and V is TRBV27. The V gene's germline CDR1 is MNHEY and CDR2 SMNVEV (reference sequence). The CDR3 has 16 residues. The CDR3 protein is CASSFSKGWSADTQYF.

The chain is built from TRBV5-1 and TRBJ1-1. Looked up from germline, CDR1 is SGHRS and CDR2 is YFSETQ. CDR3 length equals 15 residues. The CDR3 sequence is CASSLEGRPNTEAFF.